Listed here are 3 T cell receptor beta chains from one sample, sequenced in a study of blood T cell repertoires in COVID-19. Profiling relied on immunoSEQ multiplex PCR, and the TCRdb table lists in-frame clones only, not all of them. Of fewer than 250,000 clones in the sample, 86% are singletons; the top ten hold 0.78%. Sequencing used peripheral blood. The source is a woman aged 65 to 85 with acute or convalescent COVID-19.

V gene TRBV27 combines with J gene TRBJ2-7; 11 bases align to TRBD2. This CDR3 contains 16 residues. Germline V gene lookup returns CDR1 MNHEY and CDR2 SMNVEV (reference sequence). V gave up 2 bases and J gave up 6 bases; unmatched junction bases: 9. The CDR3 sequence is CASSLGVVGTSGEQYF. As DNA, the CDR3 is TGTGCCAGCAGTTTAGGAGTCGTAGGGACTAGCGGCGAGCAGTACTTC.

CDR3 DNA sequence: TGTGCCAGCAGTACAGGGGAGCGACGCGACAATGAGCAGTTCTTC. It encodes CASSTGERRDNEQFF. V gene TRBV6-4 combines with J gene TRBJ2-1, with TRBD1 matching 7 bases. CDR3 length equals 15 residues. The germline gives CDR1 MRHNA, CDR2 SNTAGT. Trimming at V came to 5 bases and at J to 5 bases, leaving 9 bases not matched to a gene.

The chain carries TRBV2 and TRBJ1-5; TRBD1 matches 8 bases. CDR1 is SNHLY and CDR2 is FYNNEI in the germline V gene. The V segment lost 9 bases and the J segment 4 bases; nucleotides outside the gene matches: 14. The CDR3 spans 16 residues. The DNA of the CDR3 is TGTGCCAGTTCCCCCCGATTAGGACAGGGTAATCAGCCCCAGCATTTT. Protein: CASSPRLGQGNQPQHF.